This T cell receptor beta chain comes out of a study of graft-versus-host responses after intestinal transplantation. Overall study context: Every transplant recipient was induced with anti-thymocyte globulin, then maintained on tacrolimus and steroids for two to three years.

As to this clone: Its specificity is unknown. Germline and junction disagree at one end, which may indicate a read error.

Assay used: immunoSEQ multiplex PCR; TCRdb lists only in-frame clones, some missing. The table has fewer than 120,000 clones, roughly 93% seen once. The germline V gene encodes CDR1 SSHAT and CDR2 FNYEAQ (reference sequence). This CDR3 has 15 amino acids. The clonotype originates from a human donor who received an intestinal transplant. V usage is TRBV7-7 and J usage is TRBJ2-4; D uncertain. The sequenced sample was unstimulated CD8+ T cells sorted from spleen or lymph node cells, obtained before intestinal transplant. The CDR3 loop reads CASSLVSGEKNIQYF. CDR3 bases: TGTGCTAGCAGCTTAGTTTCGGGCGAGAAAAACATTCAGTACTTC. Full variable domain (remainder filled in from reference TRBV7-7 and TRBJ2-4): GAGVSQSPRYKVTKRGQDVTLRCDPISSHATLYWYQQALGQGPEFLTYFNYEAQPDKSGLPSDRFSAERPEGSISTLTIQRTEQRDSAMYRCASSLVSGEKNIQYFGAGTRLSVL.